This entry is about one TCR beta chain. The CDR3 sequence is 14 residues long. V dropped 2 bases and J dropped 4 bases, with 11 bases sitting between them. CDR1 is MNHEY, CDR2 SVGAGI, per germline. The data belong to a study of T cell changes during pregnancy in multiple sclerosis. Assay: immunoSEQ multiplex PCR; the TCRdb copy retains only in-frame clones and omits some. The profile covers roughly 100,000 clones, with about nine tenths appearing a single time and approximately 0.8% taken by the ten largest. The rearrangement joins TRBV6-5 to TRBJ1-1; tentatively, D is TRBD1 (5 bases). The source of this sequence is a female donor in good health, enrolled as a control in a pregnancy study. The sample was peripheral blood, taken in the second trimester of pregnancy. The CDR3 here is CASSYHQGRTEAFF. In nucleotides, the CDR3 is TGTGCCAGCAGTTACCATCAGGGTCGCACTGAAGCTTTCTTT.